This T cell receptor beta chain was sequenced in a study of blood T cells in healthy people across ages. Study outcomes and limitations: The CMV status of each donor remained undetermined, and this could have confounded shifts in expanded clonotypes.

It was with a sample-barcoded 5' primer and a J-beta primer mix that a second PCR of roughly 6 to 11 cycles was run. Every single cDNA molecule received a tag from a template-switch adaptor with 12 random nucleotides. Each CDR3 protein is one row after TCRdb ran MiXCR on the 5' RACE reads. The sample lists about 1,500,000 distinct CDR3 sequences; roughly 30% were seen once. The CDR3 spans 14 residues. V was cut by 5 bases and J by 4 bases, with 14 bases left in between. Turning to this clonotype: Its target is unknown.

Sequenced: blood. This chain connects TRBV12-3 or TRBV12-4 to TRBJ1-1, with D unclear. This sequence originates from a woman in her twenties or thirties in good health. The CDR3 here is CASSNGRLSTEAFF. The CDR3 coding sequence is TGTGCCAGCAGTAACGGACGGTTGAGCACTGAAGCTTTCTTT.